Below, 31 T cell receptor beta chains from the same sample are listed, as sequenced in a study of blood T cell repertoires in COVID-19. Method: immunoSEQ multiplex PCR; TCRdb's copy keeps in-frame clones and lacks some. This sample has roughly 170,000 clones; 70% to 85% occur once, and the top ten carry around 6.8%. Input material: peripheral blood. All receptors come from a human donor in a cohort sampled during active COVID-19.

In this sample, this clone turned up a few times. The rearrangement links TRBV5-8 to TRBJ2-7; 9 nucleotides match TRBD1. The CDR3 is 17 residues long. Germline CDR1 reads SGHTS; CDR2 reads YDEGEE. V shed 3 bases, J shed 6 bases, and the junction held 16 bases outside the gene matches. CDR3: CASSSALDRGGLSEQYF. The CDR3 region has the DNA TGTGCCAGCAGCTCAGCCTTGGACAGGGGAGGACTCAGCGAGCAGTACTTC.

The V gene is TRBV2, the J gene TRBJ2-7; no definite D call. Trimming stripped 0 bases from V and 1 base from J, with 7 bases between. The CDR3 sequence is 14 residues long. Looked up from germline, CDR1 is SNHLY and CDR2 is FYNNEI. CDR3 sequence: CASSEARVSYEQYF. The CDR3 DNA reads as TGTGCCAGCAGTGAAGCCCGAGTTTCCTACGAGCAGTACTTC.

The rearrangement uses TRBV28 and TRBJ1-4, with 7 bases that match TRBD1. V dropped 5 bases and J dropped 0; count of bases not matched to a gene: 3. The CDR3 runs to 15 residues. The germline gives CDR1 MDHEN, CDR2 SYDVKM. The CDR3 nucleotides read TGTGCCAGCAGTACGGGACAGTCAACTAATGAAAAACTGTTTTTT. It translates to CASSTGQSTNEKLFF.

This clone was detected once. J is TRBJ2-3 and V is TRBV5-1; 7 bases match TRBD2. Germline V gene lookup returns CDR1 SGHRS and CDR2 YFSETQ. There are 16 residues in the CDR3. V shed 0 bases and J 0 bases; nucleotides not matched to a gene: 4. The CDR3 sequence: CASSLAQRGSTDTQYF. The CDR3 DNA reads as TGCGCCAGCAGCTTGGCACAGCGGGGAAGCACAGATACGCAGTATTTT.

This clone was found a few times. The chain combines TRBV5-5 with TRBJ1-2; D not certain. The CDR3 contains 12 residues. CDR1 and CDR2 (germline): SGHKS, YYEKEE (reference sequence). V lost 2 bases, J lost 8 bases, and 10 bases lay in between. CDR3 bases: TGTGCCAGCAGCTTTGGAGGTGGGGGCTACACCTTC. Translated: CASSFGGGGYTF.

This chain links TRBV7-9 with TRBJ2-1; D possibly corresponds to TRBD2 (5 bases). The CDR3 has 16 amino acids. CDR1 SEHNR and CDR2 FQNEAQ come from the germline V gene (reference sequence). The V end was cut by 0 bases, the J end by 6 bases, with 15 bases between. The CDR3 here is CASSLARPSSSNEQFF. The CDR3 DNA reads as TGTGCCAGCAGCTTAGCTCGGCCTAGCAGTAGCAATGAGCAGTTCTTC. The full variable domain, rest sourced from reference TRBV7-9 and TRBJ2-1, is DTGVSQNPRHKITKRGQNVTFRCDPISEHNRLYWYRQTLGQGPEFLTYFQNEAQLEKSRLLSDRFSAERPKGSFSTLEIQRTEQGDSAMYLCASSLARPSSSNEQFFGPGTRLTVL.

The chain carries TRBV7-3 and TRBJ2-2, with D perhaps TRBD1 (5 bases). The CDR3 has 15 residues. V gave up 3 bases and J gave up 1 base, with 9 bases separating them. The germline gives CDR1 SGHTA, CDR2 FQGTGA. CDR3 nucleotides: TGTGCCAGCAGCTTGGGGCGGCAGAACACCGGGGAGCTGTTTTTT. Its protein is CASSLGRQNTGELFF.

The V call is TRBV5-6, the J call TRBJ1-2, with TRBD1 matching 9 bases. The CDR3 is 14 amino acids. Germline V CDR1 and CDR2: SGHDT, YYEEEE. V lost 6 bases, J lost 3 bases, and 6 bases stayed unmatched. The CDR3, as DNA: TGTGCCAGCATGGTGGGACAGGGATACTATGGCTACACCTTC. This codes for CASMVGQGYYGYTF. The full variable domain, rest sourced from reference TRBV5-6 and TRBJ1-2, is DAGVTQSPTHLIKTRGQQVTLRCSPKSGHDTVSWYQQALGQGPQFIFQYYEEEERQRGNFPDRFSGHQFPNYSSELNVNALLLGDSALYLCASMVGQGYYGYTFGSGTRLTVV.

The genes are TRBV19 and TRBJ2-7; 9 bases fit TRBD1. Germline CDR1 is LNHDA and CDR2 is SQIVND (reference sequence). V lost 6 bases and J lost 3; bases outside the gene matches: 6. The CDR3 is made up of 14 amino acids. The CDR3 sequence is CASRQPGQGYEQYF. The CDR3 region has the DNA TGTGCCAGTAGGCAGCCGGGACAGGGCTACGAGCAGTACTTC.

This clone was seen more than once but under ten times. The chain is built from TRBV6-5 and TRBJ2-7, with 8 positions matching TRBD1. CDR3 length: 14 residues. Germline-derived CDR1 and CDR2 are MNHEY and SVGAGI. Trimming removed 6 bases from V and 1 base from J; junction bases left unmatched: 5. The CDR3 here is CASRDRERSYEQYF. For the CDR3, the DNA is TGTGCCAGCAGGGACAGGGAAAGGTCCTACGAGCAGTACTTC.

The rearrangement links TRBV4-2 to TRBJ1-4, with D maybe TRBD1 (6 bases). Germline CDR1 reads LGHNA; CDR2 reads YNFKEQ. V was shortened by 0 bases and J by 7 bases, with 15 bases between the two germline ends. This CDR3 has 16 amino acids. The CDR3 is CASSQEVSGAVEKLFF. The CDR3 DNA is TGTGCCAGCAGCCAAGAAGTGTCAGGGGCGGTTGAAAAACTGTTTTTT.

This rearrangement joins TRBV7-9 to TRBJ1-2, with 8 bases lining up with TRBD1. Unmatched junction bases numbered 5, after V lost 4 bases and J lost 7 bases. Germline V gene data show CDR1 as SEHNR and CDR2 as FQNEAQ (reference sequence). This CDR3 is built from 13 residues. The CDR3 region has the DNA TGTGCCAGCAGCTCAACAGGGGGGTCTGGCTACACCTTC. This codes for CASSSTGGSGYTF.

This chain uses TRBV5-1 with TRBJ1-1; tentatively, D is TRBD1 (6 bases). Germline V gives CDR1 SGHRS, CDR2 YFSETQ. The V end lost 0 bases, the J end lost 1 base, and 7 bases lay between the germline ends. The CDR3 covers 14 residues. CDR3 sequence (DNA): TGCGCCAGCAGCTTGGACAGGGCGAACACTGAAGCTTTCTTT. It is translated as CASSLDRANTEAFF.

The chain is built from TRBV5-1 and TRBJ1-1; D not resolved. This CDR3 contains 16 residues. Germline V CDR1 and CDR2: SGHRS, YFSETQ. Trimming stripped 7 bases from V and 1 base from J, with 20 bases between. The CDR3: CASALWGGSANTEAFF. For the CDR3, the DNA is TGCGCCAGCGCCCTCTGGGGAGGGTCGGCGAACACTGAAGCTTTCTTT.

The chain uses TRBV5-1 and TRBJ2-5; 12 bases are a match to TRBD2. The length of the CDR3 is 16 residues. Germline CDR1 is SGHRS and CDR2 is YFSETQ. V lost 1 base and J lost 4; bases outside the gene matches: 5. CDR3 nucleotides: TGCGCCAGCAGCTTGAACCCGGGACTAGCGGGAGAGACCCAGTACTTC. It specifies CASSLNPGLAGETQYF.

V and J are TRBV7-2 and TRBJ1-2; TRBD1 matches 8 bases. V was pared by 5 bases and J by 6 bases, with 11 bases of the junction left unmatched. Germline V gene lookup returns CDR1 SGHTA and CDR2 FQGNSA. The length of the CDR3 is 15 residues. Written as DNA, the CDR3 is TGTGCCAGCAGCACCCAGGGGGCGATAAGGAATGGCTACACCTTC. The encoded protein is CASSTQGAIRNGYTF.

This chain links TRBV4-1 with TRBJ1-1; 7 positions match TRBD1. The CDR3 consists of 15 residues. CDR1 and CDR2 (germline): MGHRA, YSYEKL. The V segment lost 1 base and the J segment 5 bases; nucleotides outside the gene matches: 7. CDR3 coding DNA: TGCGCCAGCAGCCAAGTACGGGGCAGGGGGACTGAAGCTTTCTTT. It is translated as CASSQVRGRGTEAFF.

The genes are TRBV3-1 (or the pseudogene TRBV3-2) and TRBJ2-5, with 7 bases lining up with TRBD2. From germline, CDR1 is LGHDT and CDR2 YNNKEL (reference sequence). Trimming cost V 4 bases and J 7 bases; bases outside gene matches: 12. The CDR3 loop spans 15 amino acids. The CDR3 spells CASSPRRGVGSTQYF. The CDR3 DNA follows: TGTGCCAGCAGCCCGCGCCGGGGGGTTGGGTCGACCCAGTACTTC.

The chain carries TRBV7-3 and TRBJ2-2; 7 bases match TRBD1. The V gene's germline CDR1 is SGHTA and CDR2 FQGTGA. After removal of 3 bases from V and 2 bases from J, the junction contained 3 bases not matched to a gene. The CDR3 contains 15 residues. CDR3 nucleotide sequence: TGTGCCAGCAGCTTCGACAGGGCTAACACCGGGGAGCTGTTTTTT. Translating it yields CASSFDRANTGELFF.

The V and J genes are TRBV5-1 and TRBJ2-7; 16 bases line up with TRBD2. V dropped 6 bases and J dropped 4; count of bases not matched to a gene: 13. This CDR3 region has 18 residues. From germline, CDR1 is SGHRS and CDR2 YFSETQ. In DNA, the CDR3 is TGCGCCAGCACCACCGGGACTAGCGGGGGGGCCCAATCTTACGAGCAGTACTTC. It translates to CASTTGTSGGAQSYEQYF.

CDR3 amino acids: CASSPGRGLAGRYEQFF. The CDR3, as DNA: TGCGCCAGCAGCCCCGGGAGAGGTTTAGCGGGGAGATATGAGCAGTTCTTC. This rearrangement joins TRBV4-1 to TRBJ2-1, with 8 bases fitting TRBD2. V shed 4 bases and J 8 bases; nucleotides not matched to a gene: 16. The CDR3 is 17 residues long. Germline V gene lookup returns CDR1 MGHRA and CDR2 YSYEKL.

The rearrangement uses TRBV18 and TRBJ2-6; 8 bases line up with TRBD1. Trimming took 6 bases from V and 0 from J; bases not matched to a gene: 7. Germline CDR1 is KGHSH and CDR2 is LQKENI. CDR3 length: 17 residues. The CDR3 loop reads CASSEAGGLSGANVLTF. In DNA, the CDR3 is TGTGCCAGCTCTGAGGCAGGGGGCCTCTCTGGGGCCAACGTCCTGACTTTC.

The rearrangement joins TRBV27 to TRBJ2-7, with D possibly matching TRBD1 (6 bases). This CDR3 is built from 13 residues. Germline V gene data show CDR1 as MNHEY and CDR2 as SMNVEV (reference sequence). The V and J ends lost 5 bases and 0 bases respectively, with 8 bases between them. The CDR3 reads CASSRQVSYEQYF. CDR3 sequence (DNA): TGTGCCAGCAGTCGACAGGTCTCCTACGAGCAGTACTTC.

CDR3 sequence: CASSLESYSNQPQHF. CDR3 DNA: TGTGCCAGCAGCTTAGAAAGCTATAGCAATCAGCCCCAGCATTTT. The J gene is TRBJ1-5, the V gene TRBV7-2; D not certain. CDR3 size: 15 residues. V gave up 1 base and J gave up 0 bases, with 7 bases separating them. CDR1 is SGHTA, CDR2 FQGNSA, per germline.

This clone was observed a single time. This chain links TRBV15 with TRBJ2-7; TRBD2 aligns across 10 bases. The germline gives CDR1 LNHNV, CDR2 YYDKDF (reference sequence). J lost 2 bases, V lost 0 bases, and 10 bases had no gene match. There are 18 residues in the CDR3. The CDR3, as DNA: TGTGCCACCAGCAGAGATCCCGGTAGCGGGGGGACTACCTACGAGCAGTACTTC. It codes for CATSRDPGSGGTTYEQYF. The complete variable domain, with remaining parts taken from reference TRBV15 and TRBJ2-7, reads DAMVIQNPRYQVTQFGKPVTLSCSQTLNHNVMYWYQQKSSQAPKLLFHYYDKDFNNEADTPDNFQSRRPNTSFCFLDIRSPGLGDTAMYLCATSRDPGSGGTTYEQYFGPGTRLTVT.

The chain carries TRBV3-1 (or the pseudogene TRBV3-2) and TRBJ1-1; TRBD1 might be the D (6 bases). With 4 bases removed from V and 5 bases from J, the gap between germline ends came to 11 bases. Per germline, CDR1 LGHDT and CDR2 YNNKEL (reference sequence). The CDR3 is 13 amino acids. Here the CDR3 DNA reads TGTGCCAGCAGCCGATCAGGGGTGACTGAAGCTTTCTTT. This encodes CASSRSGVTEAFF.

This clone turned up a few times. The chain recombines TRBV12-3 or TRBV12-4 with TRBJ1-1; D uncertain. Trimming pared 3 bases from V and 6 bases from J, leaving 8 bases between. The CDR3 is 12 amino acids. The DNA for the CDR3 is TGTGCCAGCAGTTTTGCGGGAGCTGAAGCTTTCTTT. Translated, it gives CASSFAGAEAFF.

This clone was detected ten times or more. V and J are TRBV5-1 and TRBJ1-4; weak D call: TRBD1 (5 bases). The CDR3 totals 16 residues. Germline V gene data show CDR1 as SGHRS and CDR2 as YFSETQ. V was shortened by 0 bases and J by 3 bases, with 12 bases between the two germline ends. CDR3 nucleotides: TGCGCCAGCAGCTTGGACACCACGGGGGCTAATGAAAAACTGTTTTTT. Residues: CASSLDTTGANEKLFF.

The chain combines TRBV18 with TRBJ1-5; 9 bases are a match to TRBD1. CDR1 KGHSH and CDR2 LQKENI come from the germline V gene. The trim removed 4 bases at V and 4 bases at J, leaving 5 bases unmatched. The CDR3 covers 15 residues. CDR3 bases: TGTGCCAGCTCACGGGGGACAGGGAGGAATCAGCCCCAGCATTTT. It yields the protein CASSRGTGRNQPQHF. Looking up the rest from reference TRBV18 and TRBJ1-5 gives the full variable domain: NAGVMQNPRHLVRRRGQEARLRCSPMKGHSHVYWYRQLPEEGLKFMVYLQKENIIDESGMPKERFSAEFPKEGPSILRIQQVVRGDSAAYFCASSRGTGRNQPQHFGDGTRLSIL.

This chain connects TRBV7-9 to TRBJ2-5, with 8 bases fitting TRBD1. The CDR3 length is 18 residues. Unmatched junction bases numbered 19, after V lost 5 bases and J lost 5 bases. The germline V gene has CDR1 SEHNR and CDR2 FQNEAQ (reference sequence). The CDR3 loop reads CASSDPSRGLMRGETQYF. The CDR3 nucleotides read TGTGCCAGCAGCGATCCTAGCAGGGGGCTTATGCGAGGGGAGACCCAGTACTTC.

This clone was picked up a small number of times. V usage is TRBV5-4 and J usage is TRBJ1-1; D not certain. The CDR3 is 12 amino acids. The V end lost 1 base, the J end lost 4 bases, and 5 bases lay between the germline ends. Germline CDR1 is SGHNT and CDR2 is YYREEE (reference sequence). CDR3 DNA: TGTGCCAGCAGCTTGATATCCACTGAAGCTTTCTTT. It is translated as CASSLISTEAFF.